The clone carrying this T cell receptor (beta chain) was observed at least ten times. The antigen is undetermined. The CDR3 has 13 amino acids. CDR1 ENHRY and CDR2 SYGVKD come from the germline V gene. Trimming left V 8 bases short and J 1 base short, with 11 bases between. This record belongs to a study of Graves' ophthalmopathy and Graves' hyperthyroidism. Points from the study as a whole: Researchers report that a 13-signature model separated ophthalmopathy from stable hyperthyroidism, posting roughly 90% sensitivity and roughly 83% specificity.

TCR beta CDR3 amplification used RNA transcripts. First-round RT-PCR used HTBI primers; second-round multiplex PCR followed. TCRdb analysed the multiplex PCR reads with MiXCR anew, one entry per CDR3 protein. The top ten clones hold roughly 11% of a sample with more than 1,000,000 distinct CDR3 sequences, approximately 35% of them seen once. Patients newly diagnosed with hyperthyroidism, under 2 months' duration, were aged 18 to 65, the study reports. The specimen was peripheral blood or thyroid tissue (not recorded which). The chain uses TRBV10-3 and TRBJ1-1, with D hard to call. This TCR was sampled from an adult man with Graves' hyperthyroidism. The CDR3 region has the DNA TGTGCCATCGGTAAGGAACAGAACACTGAAGCTTTCTTT. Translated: CAIGKEQNTEAFF.